The 2 T cell receptor beta chains below come from one sample, sequenced in a study of cytomegalovirus exposure and HLA in healthy donors. PCR amplification relied on 60 Vbeta primers (plus 13 Jbeta primers). The assay was immunoSEQ multiplex PCR, and TCRdb's table has in-frame clones only and misses some. The sample has 100,000 to 150,000 clones; 80% to 90% are singletons. Sample: PBMCs. The receptors shown here come from a man aged 45-65 years in good health and CMV-seronegative.

The chain combines TRBV5-1 with TRBJ2-7; 8 bases are shared with TRBD1. CDR3 length: 15 residues. Germline-derived CDR1 and CDR2 are SGHRS and YFSETQ. The V segment lost 4 bases and the J segment 0 bases; nucleotides outside the gene matches: 6. CDR3 amino acids: CASSIGQGDSYEQYF. The CDR3 DNA is TGCGCCAGCAGCATTGGACAGGGAGACTCCTACGAGCAGTACTTC.

The chain is built from TRBV10-3 and TRBJ1-3; no clear D. V was clipped by 2 bases and J by 1 base, with 6 bases between them. CDR3 length: 14 amino acids. Germline assignment: CDR1 ENHRY and CDR2 SYGVKD. In nucleotides, the CDR3 is TGTGCCATCAGTGAGCCTATTTCTGGAAACACCATATATTTT. Its translation: CAISEPISGNTIYF.